This T cell receptor (beta chain) was retrieved from a study of cytomegalovirus exposure and HLA in healthy donors. For the study at large: The 100 to 150 validation repertoires and the approximately 630 first-cohort repertoires shared a platform, a later analysis reported.

Overall study findings and caveats: Overall, roughly 160 TCR beta chains were annotated as cytomegalovirus-associated. The tendency of first-cohort TCR clusters to co-occur in the 120 or so validation repertoires was the finding of a later analysis. The authors confirmed in vitro that a few CMV-associated chains were specific for CMV antigens.

Method: immunoSEQ multiplex PCR; TCRdb's copy keeps in-frame clones and lacks some. The data show under 75,000 clones, with roughly 95% seen just once and less than 1.5% held by the top ten. With regard to this clone: The antigen is unknown.

Per the germline V gene, CDR1 is SGHRS and CDR2 is YFSETQ. The CDR3 runs to 14 residues. With V trimmed by 0 bases and J by 12 bases, 8 bases remained unmatched. V and J are TRBV5-1 and TRBJ2-1; TRBD1 agrees at 8 bases. The sequencing sample was made of PBMCs. The receptor was derived from a woman between 18 and 30 years old in good health and CMV-seronegative. This chain's CDR3 is CASSLDRGTIGQFF. As DNA, the CDR3 is TGCGCCAGCAGCTTGGACAGGGGGACAATCGGGCAGTTCTTC. The full variable domain, rest sourced from reference TRBV5-1 and TRBJ2-1, is KAGVTQTPRYLIKTRGQQVTLSCSPISGHRSVSWYQQTPGQGLQFLFEYFSETQRNKGNFPGRFSGRQFSNSRSEMNVSTLELGDSALYLCASSLDRGTIGQFFGPGTRLTVL.